These 9 T cell receptor beta chains originate from one sample sequenced in a study of control samples from healthy donors and cancer patients. Here immunoSEQ multiplex PCR was the method, and the copy in TCRdb shows in-frame clones only, minus some. The data contain just over 50,000 clones, 85% to 90% of them singletons. The sequenced material came from PBMCs. The receptors were sampled from a man in his forties or fifties with head and neck cancer.

This clone was recorded once. The chain uses TRBV7-9 and TRBJ2-3, with 8 bases that match TRBD1. The CDR3 is 16 residues long. CDR1 SEHNR and CDR2 FQNEAQ come from the germline V gene (reference sequence). J was trimmed by 0 bases and V by 5 bases; bases with no gene match: 7. The CDR3 DNA follows: TGTGCCAGCAGCCTCCAGACAGGGGAAAGCACAGATACGCAGTATTTT. This translates into CASSLQTGESTDTQYF.

The chain carries TRBV2 and TRBJ2-1; 10 nucleotides align to TRBD2. CDR1 is SNHLY and CDR2 is FYNNEI in the germline V gene. The CDR3 runs to 13 residues. V lost 7 bases and J lost 8; bases outside the gene matches: 5. The chain's CDR3 is CASNSGGAHEQFF. The CDR3 coding sequence is TGTGCCAGCAACAGCGGGGGGGCCCATGAGCAGTTCTTC.

This chain connects TRBV9 to TRBJ2-2, with D perhaps TRBD2 (6 bases). Germline CDR1 reads SGDLS; CDR2 reads YYNGEE. Trimming shortened V by 4 bases and J by 4 bases, and 14 bases separated the two germline ends. The CDR3 is 15 amino acids. The CDR3 here is CASSPRDSGTGELFF. The CDR3 DNA is TGTGCCAGCAGCCCCCGGGACTCGGGCACCGGGGAGCTGTTTTTT.

This rearrangement joins TRBV5-1 to TRBJ2-3; 11 bases are a match to TRBD1. CDR1 SGHRS and CDR2 YFSETQ come from the germline V gene. The ends lost 4 bases at V and 4 bases at J; junction bases unmatched: 8. The CDR3 length is 16 residues. CDR3 sequence: CASSATGTGGADTQYF. For the CDR3, the DNA is TGCGCCAGCAGCGCAACCGGGACAGGGGGTGCAGATACGCAGTATTTT.

The chain combines TRBV28 with TRBJ1-5; 9 bases agree with TRBD1. This CDR3 is 16 amino acids long. V lost 1 base and J lost 4; bases outside the gene matches: 5. Per the germline V gene, CDR1 is MDHEN and CDR2 is SYDVKM. CDR3 amino acids: CASSLFGTGQNQPQHF. Written as DNA, the CDR3 is TGTGCCAGCAGTTTATTTGGGACAGGGCAAAATCAGCCCCAGCATTTT.

The chain is built from TRBV11-2 and TRBJ2-3, with TRBD2 identical over 9 bases. Germline-derived CDR1 and CDR2 are SGHAT and FQNNGV. The V and J ends lost 2 bases and 2 bases, in that order; junction bases with no gene match: 8. The CDR3 loop spans 17 amino acids. The DNA of the CDR3 is TGTGCCAGCAGCTTAAGAAGGCTAGCGGGGAACACAGATACGCAGTATTTT. It specifies CASSLRRLAGNTDTQYF.

The chain employs TRBV16 and TRBJ1-2; 10 nucleotides align to TRBD1. The germline V gene has CDR1 KGHSY and CDR2 FQNENV. Trimming removed 0 bases from V and 4 bases from J; junction bases left unmatched: 2. The CDR3 spans 15 residues. CDR3 in amino acids: CASSQSGTGVYGYTF. The CDR3 DNA reads as TGTGCCAGCAGCCAATCCGGGACAGGGGTCTATGGCTACACCTTC.

The chain employs TRBV7-9 and TRBJ2-2; D gene unclear. Trimming shortened V by 5 bases and J by 5 bases, and 6 bases separated the two germline ends. Germline lookup yields CDR1 SEHNR and CDR2 FQNEAQ (reference sequence). The CDR3 runs 12 residues. The chain's CDR3 is CASSEQTGELFF. CDR3 in DNA: TGTGCCAGCAGCGAACAGACCGGGGAGCTGTTTTTT.

V is TRBV5-1 and J is TRBJ2-7, with 8 bases lining up with TRBD1. Germline CDR1 is SGHRS and CDR2 is YFSETQ. The CDR3 has 16 amino acids. Losses at the gene ends were 3 bases for V and 5 bases for J; bases not matched to a gene: 13. The CDR3, as DNA: TGCGCCAGCAGCTCGGCGAAAACAGGGGGACAGCACGAGCAGTACTTC. This encodes CASSSAKTGGQHEQYF.